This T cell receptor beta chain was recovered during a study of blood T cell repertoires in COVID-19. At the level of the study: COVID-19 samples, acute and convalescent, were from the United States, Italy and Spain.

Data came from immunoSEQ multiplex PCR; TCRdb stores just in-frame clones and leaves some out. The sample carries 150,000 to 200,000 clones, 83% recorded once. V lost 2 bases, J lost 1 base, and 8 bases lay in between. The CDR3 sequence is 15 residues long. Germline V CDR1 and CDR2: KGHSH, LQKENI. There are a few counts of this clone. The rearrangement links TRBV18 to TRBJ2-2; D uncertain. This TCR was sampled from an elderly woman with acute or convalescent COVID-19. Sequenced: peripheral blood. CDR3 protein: CASSPRAMNTGELFF. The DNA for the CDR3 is TGTGCCAGCTCACCAAGAGCTATGAACACCGGGGAGCTGTTTTTT.